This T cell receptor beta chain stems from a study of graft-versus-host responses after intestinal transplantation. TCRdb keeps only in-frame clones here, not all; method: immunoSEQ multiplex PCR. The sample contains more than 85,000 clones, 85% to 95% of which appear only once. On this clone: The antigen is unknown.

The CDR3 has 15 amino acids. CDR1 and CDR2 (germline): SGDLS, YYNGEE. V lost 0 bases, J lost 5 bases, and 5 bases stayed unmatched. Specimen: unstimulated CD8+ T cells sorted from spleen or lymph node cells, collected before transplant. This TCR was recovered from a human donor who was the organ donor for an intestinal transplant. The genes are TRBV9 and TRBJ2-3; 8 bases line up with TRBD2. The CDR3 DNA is TGTGCCAGCAGCGTAGACGGGGGGGCCCAAGATACGCAGTATTTT. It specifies CASSVDGGAQDTQYF. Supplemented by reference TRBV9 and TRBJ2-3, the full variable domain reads DSGVTQTPKHLITATGQRVTLRCSPRSGDLSVYWYQQSLDQGLQFLIQYYNGEERAKGNILERFSAQQFPDLHSELNLSSLELGDSALYFCASSVDGGAQDTQYFGPGTRLTVL.